What follows describes a single T cell receptor beta chain. The source of the sample is a study of T cells after yellow fever vaccination. V gave up 2 bases and J gave up 6 bases, with 16 bases separating them. Germline assignment: CDR1 MNHNS and CDR2 SASEGT. The CDR3 sequence is 15 residues long. Conversion of TCR transcripts into cDNA relied on 5'RACE template switching, which added a universal primer site and UMIs. TCRdb reprocessed the 5' RACE reads via MiXCR and lists one record per CDR3 protein. The sample consists of about 160,000 distinct CDR3 sequences, 9.3% of them appearing once. The sample consisted of CD8+ T cells sorted from PBMCs, taken 45 days after the yellow fever booster vaccination. The TCR comes from a man younger than 35 who received the YFV17D yellow fever vaccine. V usage is TRBV6-1 and J usage is TRBJ1-1, with D unclear. The CDR3 spells CASSEWGTGISEAFF. The CDR3, as DNA: TGTGCCAGCAGTGAATGGGGTACTGGGATATCTGAAGCTTTCTTT.